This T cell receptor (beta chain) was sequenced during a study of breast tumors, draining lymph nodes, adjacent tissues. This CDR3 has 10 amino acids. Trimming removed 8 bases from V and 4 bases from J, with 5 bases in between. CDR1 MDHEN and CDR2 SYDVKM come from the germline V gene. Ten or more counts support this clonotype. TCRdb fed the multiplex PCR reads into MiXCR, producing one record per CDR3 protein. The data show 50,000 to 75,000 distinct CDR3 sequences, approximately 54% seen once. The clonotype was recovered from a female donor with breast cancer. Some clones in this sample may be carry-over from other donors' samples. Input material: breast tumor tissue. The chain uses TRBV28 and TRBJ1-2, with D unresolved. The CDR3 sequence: CASGSYGYTF. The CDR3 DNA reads TGTGCCAGCGGAAGCTATGGCTACACCTTC.